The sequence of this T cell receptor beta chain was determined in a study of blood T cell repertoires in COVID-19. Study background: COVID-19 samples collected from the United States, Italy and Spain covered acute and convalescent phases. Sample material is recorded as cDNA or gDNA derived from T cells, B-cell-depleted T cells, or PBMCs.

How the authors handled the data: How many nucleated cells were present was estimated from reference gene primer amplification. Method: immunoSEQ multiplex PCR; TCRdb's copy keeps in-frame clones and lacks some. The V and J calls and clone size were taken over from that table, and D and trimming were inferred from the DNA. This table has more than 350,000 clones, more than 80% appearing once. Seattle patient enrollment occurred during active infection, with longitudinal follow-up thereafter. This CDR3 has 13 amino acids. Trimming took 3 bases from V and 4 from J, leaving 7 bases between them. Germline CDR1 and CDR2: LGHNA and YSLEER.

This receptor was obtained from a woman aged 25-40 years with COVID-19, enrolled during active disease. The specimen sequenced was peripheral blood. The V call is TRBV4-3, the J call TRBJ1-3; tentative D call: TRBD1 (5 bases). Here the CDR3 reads CASSQNRGNTIYF. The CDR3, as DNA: TGCGCCAGCAGCCAGAACAGGGGAAACACCATATATTTT.